This TCR beta chain comes out of a study of shared clonotypes between healthy human individuals. The study, taken as a whole, reports: Only a few donors were included, so the genetic and exposure-history diversity represented was limited.

Comment on this clone: Its antigen is not known.

This table comes from immunoSEQ multiplex PCR, and its TCRdb copy is limited to in-frame clones, with some not included. The sample records about a million clones, around three quarters being singletons. Germline CDR1 is MNHEY and CDR2 is SMNVEV (reference sequence). Trimming pared 4 bases from V and 8 bases from J, leaving 17 bases between. This CDR3 region has 14 residues. Source material: memory CD4+ T cells from PBMCs. Documented subset: CD45RA-negative fraction. The sequence was obtained from a young man in good health. Some clones in this sample may be carry-over from other donors' samples. This chain links TRBV27 with TRBJ1-2; D is ambiguous. As DNA, the CDR3 is TGTGCCAGCAGTTCCGTACAGACGGGCGCGGGCTACACCTTC. Its translation: CASSSVQTGAGYTF.